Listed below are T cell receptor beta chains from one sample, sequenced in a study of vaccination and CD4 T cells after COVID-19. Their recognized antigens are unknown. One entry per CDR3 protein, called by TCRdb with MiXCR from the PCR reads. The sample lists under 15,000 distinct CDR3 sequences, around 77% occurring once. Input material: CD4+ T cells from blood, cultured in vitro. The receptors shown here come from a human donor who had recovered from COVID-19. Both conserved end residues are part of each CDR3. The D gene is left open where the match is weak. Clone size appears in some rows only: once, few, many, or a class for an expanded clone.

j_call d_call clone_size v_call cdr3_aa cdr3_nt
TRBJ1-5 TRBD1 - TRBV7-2 CASSLDRGAHSNQPQHF TGTGCCAGCAGCTTAGACAGGGGGGCTCATAGCAATCAGCCCCAGCATTTT
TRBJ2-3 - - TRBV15 CATSRDPPGTRDTDTRYF TGTGCCACCAGCAGAGACCCTCCCGGGACCAGGGACACAGATACGCGGTATTTT
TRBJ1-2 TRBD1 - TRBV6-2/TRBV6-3 CASRERTGGFYGYTF TGTGCCAGCAGAGAGAGGACAGGAGGATTCTATGGCTACACCTTC
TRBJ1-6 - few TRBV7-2 CASSRFLADSPLHF TGTGCCAGCAGCCGATTTCTGGCGGATTCACCCCTCCACTTT
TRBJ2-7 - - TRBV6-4 CASAEGRTGSYEQYF TGTGCCAGCGCGGAGGGGCGGACAGGTTCCTACGAGCAGTACTTC
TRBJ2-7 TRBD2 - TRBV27 CASSKVGVAGGYEQYF TGTGCCAGCAGTAAAGTCGGAGTAGCGGGAGGCTACGAGCAGTACTTC
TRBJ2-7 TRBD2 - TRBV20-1 CSARPARGGSYEQYF TGCAGTGCTAGACCGGCGCGGGGAGGGTCCTACGAGCAGTACTTC
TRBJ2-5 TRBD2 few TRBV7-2 CASSFTSDKETQYF TGTGCCAGCAGCTTCACTAGCGATAAAGAGACCCAGTACTTC
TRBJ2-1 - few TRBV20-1 CSPTGRDPITYNEQFF TGCAGTCCCACCGGGCGGGATCCCATCACCTACAATGAGCAGTTCTTC
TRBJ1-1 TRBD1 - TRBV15 CATSRDGQGMAEAFF TGTGCCACCAGCAGAGATGGACAGGGGATGGCTGAAGCTTTCTTT
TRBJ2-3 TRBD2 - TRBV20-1 CSARAWTSGGVFTDTQYF TGCAGTGCTAGAGCTTGGACTAGCGGGGGGGTATTCACAGATACGCAGTATTTT
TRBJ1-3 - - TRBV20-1 CSASRQGNTIYF TGCAGTGCTAGTAGACAGGGAAACACCATATATTTT
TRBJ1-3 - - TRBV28 CASSRMASGNTIYF TGTGCCAGCAGCCGGATGGCCTCTGGAAACACCATATATTTT
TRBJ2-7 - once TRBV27 CASCQNRLSYEQYF TGTGCCAGCTGCCAGAACAGGCTCTCCTACGAGCAGTACTTC
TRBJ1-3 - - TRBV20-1 CSAGRSRTGNTIYF TGCAGTGCTGGAAGGTCCCGGACTGGAAACACCATATATTTT
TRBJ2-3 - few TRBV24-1 CATSRGLAWDPDTQYF TGTGCCACCAGTAGGGGGCTAGCGTGGGACCCAGATACGCAGTATTTT
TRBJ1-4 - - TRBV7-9 CASSRATNEKLFF TGTGCCAGCAGCAGGGCAACTAATGAAAAACTGTTTTTT
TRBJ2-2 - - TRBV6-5 CASSSQDGAGELFF TGTGCCAGCAGTTCCCAGGATGGGGCCGGGGAGCTGTTTTTT
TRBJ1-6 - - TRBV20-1 CSARDPWTASYNSPLHF TGCAGTGCTAGAGACCCCTGGACAGCCTCCTATAATTCACCCCTCCACTTT
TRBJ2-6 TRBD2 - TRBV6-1 CASRLGGSGANVLTF TGTGCCAGCAGGCTGGGGGGGTCCGGGGCCAACGTCCTGACTTTC
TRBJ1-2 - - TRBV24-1 CATSSGADYGYTF TGTGCCACCAGTTCGGGGGCGGACTATGGCTACACCTTC
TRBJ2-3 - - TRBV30 CAWTRVIRDTQYF TGTGCCTGGACGCGAGTGATCAGGGATACGCAGTATTTT
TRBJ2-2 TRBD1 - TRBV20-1 CSARDWDRGGELFF TGCAGTGCTAGAGATTGGGACAGAGGGGGGGAGCTGTTTTTT
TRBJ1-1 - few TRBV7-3 CASSLGRNTEAFF TGTGCCAGCAGCTTGGGCAGAAACACTGAAGCTTTCTTT
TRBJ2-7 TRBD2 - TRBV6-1 CASSTTSGSAYEQYF TGTGCCAGCAGTACGACTAGCGGGAGTGCCTACGAGCAGTACTTC
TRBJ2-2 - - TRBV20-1 CSAREALQSGELFF TGCAGTGCTAGAGAGGCCCTTCAGTCCGGGGAGCTGTTTTTT
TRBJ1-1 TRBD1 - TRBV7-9 CASSLTGILNTEAFF TGTGCCAGCAGCTTGACAGGGATATTGAACACTGAAGCTTTCTTT
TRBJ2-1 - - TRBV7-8 CASSLAYPNYNEQFF TGTGCCAGCAGCTTAGCGTATCCCAACTACAATGAGCAGTTCTTC
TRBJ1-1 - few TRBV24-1 CATSLDVNTEAFF TGTGCCACCAGTCTGGACGTGAACACTGAAGCTTTCTTT
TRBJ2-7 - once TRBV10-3 CATKSGSYEQYF TGTGCCACCAAGAGCGGATCCTACGAGCAGTACTTC
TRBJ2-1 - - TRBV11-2 CASSLRYRDEQFF TGTGCCAGCAGCTTGAGGTATCGGGATGAGCAGTTCTTC
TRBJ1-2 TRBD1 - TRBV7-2 CASSLPGQGVYGYTF TGTGCCAGCAGCCTACCGGGACAGGGGGTATATGGCTACACCTTC
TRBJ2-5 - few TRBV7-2 CASSLLIARQVQETQYF TGTGCCAGCAGCTTACTAATCGCGAGGCAGGTGCAAGAGACCCAGTACTTC
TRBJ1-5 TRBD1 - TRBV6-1 CASSRRGTGVGNQPQHF TGTGCCAGCAGCCGACGGGGGACAGGGGTGGGCAATCAGCCCCAGCATTTT
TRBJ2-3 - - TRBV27 CASSLNGIYTDTQYF TGTGCCAGCAGTTTAAACGGAATATACACAGATACGCAGTATTTT
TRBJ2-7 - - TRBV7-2 CASSLGYYEQYF TGTGCCAGCAGCTTAGGATACTACGAGCAGTACTTC
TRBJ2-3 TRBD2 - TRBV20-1 CSAQGLASTDTQYF TGCAGTGCACAGGGACTAGCGAGCACAGATACGCAGTATTTT
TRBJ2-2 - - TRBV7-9 CASSLGNLRGSTGELFF TGTGCCAGCAGCTTAGGGAATCTACGGGGGTCGACCGGGGAGCTGTTTTTT
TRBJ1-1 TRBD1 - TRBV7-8 CASSYRQGRGEAFF TGTGCCAGCAGCTACCGACAGGGTAGGGGAGAAGCTTTCTTT
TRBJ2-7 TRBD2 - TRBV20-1 CSALSLAGVQDEQYF TGCAGTGCTCTTTCGCTAGCGGGAGTTCAGGACGAGCAGTACTTC
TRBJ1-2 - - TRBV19 CASSIKGGAEYGYTF TGTGCCAGTAGTATCAAAGGAGGGGCAGAGTATGGCTACACCTTC
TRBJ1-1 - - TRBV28 CASSKGGAGNTEAFF TGTGCCAGCAGCAAGGGGGGCGCCGGGAACACTGAAGCTTTCTTT
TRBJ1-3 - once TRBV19 CASSLPPGNTIYF TGTGCCAGTAGCCTGCCCCCTGGAAACACCATATATTTT
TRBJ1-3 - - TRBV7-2 CASSSLGGGLGNTIYF TGTGCCAGCAGCTCCCTCGGTGGGGGCCTTGGAAACACCATATATTTT
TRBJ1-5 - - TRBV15 CATSRDWGKGVYQPQHF TGTGCCACCAGCAGAGATTGGGGAAAGGGGGTGTATCAGCCCCAGCATTTT
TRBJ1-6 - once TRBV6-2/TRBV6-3 CASSYSIPGSNNSPLHF TGTGCCAGCAGTTACTCGATTCCGGGCAGCAATAATTCACCCCTCCACTTT
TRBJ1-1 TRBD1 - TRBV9 CASSASPGQGHTEAFF TGTGCCAGCAGCGCCTCTCCGGGACAGGGACACACTGAAGCTTTCTTT
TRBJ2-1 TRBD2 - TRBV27 CASSPGRGGGNNEQFF TGTGCCAGCAGTCCGGGCCGCGGCGGGGGGAACAATGAGCAGTTCTTC
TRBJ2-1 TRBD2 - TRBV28 CASMREGLYNEQFF TGTGCCAGCATGCGGGAGGGACTCTACAATGAGCAGTTCTTC